The source of this T cell receptor beta chain is a study of T-cell reconstitution after alpha-beta-depleted transplantation in children. Construction of the TCRbeta library involved unique molecular identifiers. TCRdb passed the PCR reads through MiXCR, listing each CDR3 protein once. The sample contains approximately 240,000 distinct CDR3 sequences, 7.5% to 10% of which appear only once. V gave up 5 bases and J gave up 8 bases, with 14 bases separating them. Germline assignment: CDR1 SGHRS and CDR2 YFSETQ. The CDR3 totals 13 residues. This clonotype was seen repeatedly, ten times or more. The chain uses TRBV5-1 and TRBJ2-1; D gene unclear. This receptor was obtained from a human donor who donated a stem cell graft to a child with SCID. Sequencing used PBMCs from the stem cell graft donor, obtained from the stem cell graft. CDR3 protein: CASSRIGFDEQFF. The CDR3 DNA follows: TGCGCCAGCAGTCGGATAGGGTTCGATGAGCAGTTCTTC.